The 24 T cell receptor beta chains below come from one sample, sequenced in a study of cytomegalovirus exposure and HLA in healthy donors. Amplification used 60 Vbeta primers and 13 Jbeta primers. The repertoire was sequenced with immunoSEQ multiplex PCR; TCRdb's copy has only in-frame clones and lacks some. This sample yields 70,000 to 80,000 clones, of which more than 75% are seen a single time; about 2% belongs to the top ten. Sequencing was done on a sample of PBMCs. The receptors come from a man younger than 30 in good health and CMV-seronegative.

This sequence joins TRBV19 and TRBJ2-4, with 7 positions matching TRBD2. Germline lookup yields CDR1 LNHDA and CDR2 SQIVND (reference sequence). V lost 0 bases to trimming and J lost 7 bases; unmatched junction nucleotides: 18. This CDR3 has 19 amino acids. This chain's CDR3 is CASSIDRGRNGGRGNIQYF. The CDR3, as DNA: TGTGCCAGTAGTATAGATCGAGGGAGAAACGGCGGGCGGGGGAACATTCAGTACTTC.

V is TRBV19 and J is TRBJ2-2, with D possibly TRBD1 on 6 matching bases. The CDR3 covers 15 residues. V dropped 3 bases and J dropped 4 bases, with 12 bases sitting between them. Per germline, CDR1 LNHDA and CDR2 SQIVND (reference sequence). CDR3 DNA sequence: TGTGCCAGTAGTATCAACAGGGCGTGCACCGGGGAGCTGTTTTTT. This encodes CASSINRACTGELFF. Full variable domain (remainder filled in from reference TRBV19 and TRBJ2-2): DGGITQSPKYLFRKEGQNVTLSCEQNLNHDAMYWYRQDPGQGLRLIYYSQIVNDFQKGDIAEGYSVSREKKESFPLTVTSAQKNPTAFYLCASSINRACTGELFFGEGSRLTVL.

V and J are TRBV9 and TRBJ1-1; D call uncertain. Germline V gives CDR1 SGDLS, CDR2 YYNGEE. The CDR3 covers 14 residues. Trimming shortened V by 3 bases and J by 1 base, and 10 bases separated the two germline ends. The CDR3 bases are TGTGCCAGCAGCGAGACAAGCTGGAACACTGAAGCTTTCTTT. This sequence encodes CASSETSWNTEAFF.

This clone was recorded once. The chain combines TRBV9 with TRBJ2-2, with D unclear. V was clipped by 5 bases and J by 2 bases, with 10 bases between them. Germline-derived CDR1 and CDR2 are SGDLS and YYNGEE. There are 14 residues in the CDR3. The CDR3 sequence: CASRTSGNTGELFF. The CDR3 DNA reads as TGTGCCAGCAGAACTTCAGGTAACACCGGGGAGCTGTTTTTT. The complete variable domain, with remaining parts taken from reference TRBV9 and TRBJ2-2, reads DSGVTQTPKHLITATGQRVTLRCSPRSGDLSVYWYQQSLDQGLQFLIQYYNGEERAKGNILERFSAQQFPDLHSELNLSSLELGDSALYFCASRTSGNTGELFFGEGSRLTVL.

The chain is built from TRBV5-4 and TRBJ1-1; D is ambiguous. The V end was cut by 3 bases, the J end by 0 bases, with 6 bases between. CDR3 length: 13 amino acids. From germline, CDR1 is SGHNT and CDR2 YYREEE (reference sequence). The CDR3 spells CASSSAVNTEAFF. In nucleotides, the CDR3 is TGTGCCAGCAGCTCCGCGGTGAACACTGAAGCTTTCTTT.

The CDR3 is CASSQASDPGVEQYF. In nucleotides, the CDR3 is TGCGCCAGCAGCCAAGCTAGCGACCCCGGCGTCGAGCAGTACTTC. The chain links TRBV4-1 to TRBJ2-7, with D perhaps matching TRBD2 (6 bases). CDR1 is MGHRA and CDR2 is YSYEKL in the germline V gene. The length of the CDR3 is 15 residues. The V and J ends lost 1 base and 6 bases respectively, with 16 bases between them.

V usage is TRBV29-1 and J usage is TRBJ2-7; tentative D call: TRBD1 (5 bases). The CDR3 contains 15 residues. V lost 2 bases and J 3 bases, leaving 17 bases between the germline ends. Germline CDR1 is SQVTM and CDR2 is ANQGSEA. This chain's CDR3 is CSVESRDSGIYEQYF. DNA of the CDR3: TGCAGCGTTGAATCTAGAGATTCAGGGATCTACGAGCAGTACTTC.

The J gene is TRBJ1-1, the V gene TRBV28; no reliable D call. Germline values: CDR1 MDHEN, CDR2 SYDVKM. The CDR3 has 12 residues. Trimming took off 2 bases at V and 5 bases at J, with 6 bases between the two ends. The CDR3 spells CASSLSGTEAFF. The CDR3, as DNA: TGTGCCAGCAGTTTAAGCGGGACTGAAGCTTTCTTT.

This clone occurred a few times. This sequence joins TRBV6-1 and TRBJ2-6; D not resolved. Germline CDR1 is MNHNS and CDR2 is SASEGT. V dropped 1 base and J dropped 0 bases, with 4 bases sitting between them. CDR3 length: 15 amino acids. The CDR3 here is CASSEDNSGANVLTF. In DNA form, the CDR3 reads TGTGCCAGCAGTGAAGACAACTCTGGGGCCAACGTCCTGACTTTC.

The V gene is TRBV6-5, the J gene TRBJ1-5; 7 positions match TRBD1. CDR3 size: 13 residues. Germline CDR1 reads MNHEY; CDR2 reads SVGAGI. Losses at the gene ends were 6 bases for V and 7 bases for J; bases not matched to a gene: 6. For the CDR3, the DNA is TGTGCCAGCAGGGAGGACAGGTGGCAGCCCCAGCATTTT. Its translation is CASREDRWQPQHF.

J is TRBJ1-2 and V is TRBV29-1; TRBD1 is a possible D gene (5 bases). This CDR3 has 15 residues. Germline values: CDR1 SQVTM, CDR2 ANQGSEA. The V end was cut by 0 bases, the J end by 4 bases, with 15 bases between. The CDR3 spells CSVEDLRATVYGYTF. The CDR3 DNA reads TGCAGCGTTGAAGATCTTAGGGCGACAGTCTATGGCTACACCTTC. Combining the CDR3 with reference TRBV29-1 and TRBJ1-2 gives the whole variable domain SAVISQKPSRDICQRGTSLTIQCQVDSQVTMMFWYRQQPGQSLTLIATANQGSEATYESGFVIDKFPISRPNLTFSTLTVSNMSPEDSSIYLCSVEDLRATVYGYTFGSGTRLTVV.

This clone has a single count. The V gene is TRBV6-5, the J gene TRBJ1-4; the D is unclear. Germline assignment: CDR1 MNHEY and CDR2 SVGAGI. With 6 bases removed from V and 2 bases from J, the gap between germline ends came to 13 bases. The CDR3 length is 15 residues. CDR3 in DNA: TGTGCCAGCAGGGGGAGGCAGACGACTAATGAAAAACTGTTTTTT. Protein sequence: CASRGRQTTNEKLFF.

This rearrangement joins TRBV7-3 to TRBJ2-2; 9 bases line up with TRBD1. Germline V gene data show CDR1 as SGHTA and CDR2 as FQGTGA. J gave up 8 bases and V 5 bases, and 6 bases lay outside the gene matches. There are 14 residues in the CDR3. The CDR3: CASSQQGAAGELFF. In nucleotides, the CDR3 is TGTGCCAGCAGCCAACAGGGGGCGGCGGGGGAGCTGTTTTTT.

For the CDR3, the DNA is TGTGCCAGTAGTAAAACAGGGATTGGGGACACAGATACGCAGTATTTT. Protein sequence: CASSKTGIGDTDTQYF. The V gene is TRBV19, the J gene TRBJ2-3; weak D call: TRBD1 (6 bases). Germline CDR1 is LNHDA and CDR2 is SQIVND (reference sequence). The CDR3 totals 16 residues. V shed 4 bases and J shed 2 bases, with 16 bases lying between them.

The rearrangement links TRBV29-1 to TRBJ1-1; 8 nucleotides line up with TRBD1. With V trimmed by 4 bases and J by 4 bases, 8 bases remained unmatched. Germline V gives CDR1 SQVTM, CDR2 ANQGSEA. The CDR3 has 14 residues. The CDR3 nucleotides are TGCAGCGTTGTATTGCAGGGGGCGCGCACTGAAGCTTTCTTT. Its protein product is CSVVLQGARTEAFF.

The CDR3 sequence: CASNNPGQLSSGANVLTF. CDR3 nucleotide sequence: TGTGCCAGTAATAATCCGGGACAGTTGTCCTCTGGGGCCAACGTCCTGACTTTC. The gene calls are TRBV19 and TRBJ2-6; 7 positions agree with TRBD1. The germline CDR1 and CDR2 sequences are LNHDA and SQIVND (reference sequence). Trimming removed 7 bases from V and 0 bases from J; junction bases left unmatched: 12. The CDR3 sequence is 18 residues long.

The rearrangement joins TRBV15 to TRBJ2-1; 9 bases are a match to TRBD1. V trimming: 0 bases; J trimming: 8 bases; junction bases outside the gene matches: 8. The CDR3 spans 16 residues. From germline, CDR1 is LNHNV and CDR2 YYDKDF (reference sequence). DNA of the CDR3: TGTGCCACCAGCAGAGAGACCCGGGACAGGGTCCATGAGCAGTTCTTC. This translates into CATSRETRDRVHEQFF.

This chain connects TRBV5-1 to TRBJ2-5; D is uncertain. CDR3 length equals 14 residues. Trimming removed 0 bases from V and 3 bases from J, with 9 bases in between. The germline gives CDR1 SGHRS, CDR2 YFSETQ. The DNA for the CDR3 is TGCGCCAGCAGCTTGGAAAGAGCCGAAGAGACCCAGTACTTC. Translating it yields CASSLERAEETQYF. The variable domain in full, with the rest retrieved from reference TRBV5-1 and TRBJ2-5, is KAGVTQTPRYLIKTRGQQVTLSCSPISGHRSVSWYQQTPGQGLQFLFEYFSETQRNKGNFPGRFSGRQFSNSRSEMNVSTLELGDSALYLCASSLERAEETQYFGPGTRLLVL.

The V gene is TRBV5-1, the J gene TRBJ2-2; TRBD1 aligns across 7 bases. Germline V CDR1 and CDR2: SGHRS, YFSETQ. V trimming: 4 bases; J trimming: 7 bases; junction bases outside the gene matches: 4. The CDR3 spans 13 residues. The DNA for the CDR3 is TGCGCCAGCAGCCGGGACAGCCGCGGGGAGCTGTTTTTT. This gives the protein CASSRDSRGELFF.

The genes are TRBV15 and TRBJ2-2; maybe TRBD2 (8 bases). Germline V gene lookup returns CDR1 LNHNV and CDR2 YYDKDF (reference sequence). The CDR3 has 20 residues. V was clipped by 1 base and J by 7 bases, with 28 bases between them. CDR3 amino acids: CATSRGRGQRGAGGSGELFF. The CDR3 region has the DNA TGTGCCACCAGCAGAGGAAGGGGACAGAGAGGGGCGGGAGGCAGCGGGGAGCTGTTTTTT.

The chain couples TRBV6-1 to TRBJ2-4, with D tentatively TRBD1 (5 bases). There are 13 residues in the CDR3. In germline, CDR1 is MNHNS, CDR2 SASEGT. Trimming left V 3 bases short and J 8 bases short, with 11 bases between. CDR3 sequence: CASSDQGRDIQYF. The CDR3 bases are TGTGCCAGCAGTGATCAGGGTAGGGACATTCAGTACTTC.

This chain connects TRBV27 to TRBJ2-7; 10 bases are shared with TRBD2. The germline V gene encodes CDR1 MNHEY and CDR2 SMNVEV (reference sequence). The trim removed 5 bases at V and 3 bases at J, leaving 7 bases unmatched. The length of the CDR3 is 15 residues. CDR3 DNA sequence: TGTGCCAGCAGTCTCACTAGCGGGGAACTCTACGAGCAGTACTTC. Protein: CASSLTSGELYEQYF.

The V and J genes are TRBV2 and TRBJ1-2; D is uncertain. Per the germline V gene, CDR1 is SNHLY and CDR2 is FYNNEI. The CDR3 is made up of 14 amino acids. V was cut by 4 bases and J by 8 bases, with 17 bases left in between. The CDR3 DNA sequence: TGTGCCAGCAGTGGGGCGGGAACGAAATTGGGCTACACCTTC. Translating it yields CASSGAGTKLGYTF. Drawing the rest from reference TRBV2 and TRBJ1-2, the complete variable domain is EPEVTQTPSHQVTQMGQEVILRCVPISNHLYFYWYRQILGQKVEFLVSFYNNEISEKSEIFDDQFSVERPDGSNFTLKIRSTKLEDSAMYFCASSGAGTKLGYTFGSGTRLTVV.

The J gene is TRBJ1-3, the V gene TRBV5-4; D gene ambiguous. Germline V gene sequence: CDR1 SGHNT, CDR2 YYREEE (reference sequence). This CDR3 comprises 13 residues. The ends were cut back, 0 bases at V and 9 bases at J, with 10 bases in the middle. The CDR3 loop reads CASSLEDRGTIYF. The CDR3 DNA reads TGTGCCAGCAGCTTGGAGGATCGGGGCACCATATATTTT.